The next 31 T cell receptor beta chains were all read from a single sample in a study of blood T cell repertoires in COVID-19. Assay: immunoSEQ multiplex PCR; the TCRdb copy retains only in-frame clones and omits some. This sample yields 350,000 to 450,000 clones, of which 80% to 90% are seen a single time; around 1.1% belongs to the top ten. Sequenced material: PBMCs or T cells enriched from blood (not recorded which). These receptors were taken from a man aged 25 to 45 who had recovered from COVID-19.

The rearrangement links TRBV7-9 to TRBJ2-2; D uncertain. V was shortened by 6 bases and J by 3 bases, with 5 bases between the two germline ends. This CDR3 comprises 12 residues. Germline lookup yields CDR1 SEHNR and CDR2 FQNEAQ (reference sequence). The chain's CDR3 is CASSPDTGELFF. The CDR3 coding sequence is TGTGCCAGCAGTCCTGACACCGGGGAGCTGTTTTTT.

This chain uses TRBV18 with TRBJ2-7, with TRBD2 identical over 12 bases. In germline, CDR1 is KGHSH, CDR2 LQKENI. V shed 6 bases, J shed 10 bases, and the junction held 7 bases outside the gene matches. This CDR3 contains 13 residues. CDR3 sequence reads: CASSATSGRTQYF. The CDR3 DNA reads as TGTGCCAGCTCGGCTACTAGCGGGAGGACACAGTACTTC.

The chain recombines TRBV30 with TRBJ1-5; TRBD1 is a possible D gene (6 bases). The ends were cut back, 3 bases at V and 7 bases at J, with 13 bases in the middle. The CDR3 loop spans 13 amino acids. In germline, CDR1 is GTSNPN, CDR2 SVGIG (reference sequence). This CDR3 reads CAWSTTGSQPQHF. The CDR3 nucleotides are TGTGCCTGGAGCACGACAGGATCCCAGCCCCAGCATTTT.

The chain joins TRBV5-5 to TRBJ2-3; 10 bases are a match to TRBD2. V trimming: 1 base; J trimming: 0 bases; junction bases outside the gene matches: 2. The CDR3 length is 16 residues. Germline CDR1 and CDR2: SGHKS and YYEKEE (reference sequence). The CDR3 nucleotides read TGTGCCAGCAGCTTGCTACTAGCGGGAAGCACAGATACGCAGTATTTT. Its translation: CASSLLLAGSTDTQYF.

The chain carries TRBV5-1 and TRBJ2-3, with 7 bases that match TRBD2. Losses at the gene ends were 0 bases for V and 0 bases for J; bases not matched to a gene: 4. Germline assignment: CDR1 SGHRS and CDR2 YFSETQ. The CDR3 loop spans 16 amino acids. CDR3 bases: TGCGCCAGCAGCTTGGTAGCGGGTACTAGCACAGATACGCAGTATTTT. It yields the protein CASSLVAGTSTDTQYF.

DNA of the CDR3: TGCAGTGCTAGTCCCAGCTCTGGAAACACCATATATTTT. It specifies CSASPSSGNTIYF. The chain is built from TRBV20-1 and TRBJ1-3; D remains unclear. Germline V gene data show CDR1 as DFQATT and CDR2 as SNEGSKA (reference sequence). The CDR3 is 13 amino acids. Trimming stripped 3 bases from V and 0 bases from J, with 6 bases between.

The chain is built from TRBV3-1 (or the pseudogene TRBV3-2) and TRBJ1-2; 8 nucleotides line up with TRBD1. The junction had 4 bases not matched to a gene; V was cut back by 0 bases and J by 10 bases. Germline V gene data show CDR1 as LGHDT and CDR2 as YNNKEL (reference sequence). The CDR3 spans 13 residues. CDR3 residues: CASSQERTGSYTF. CDR3 nucleotide sequence: TGTGCCAGCAGCCAAGAACGGACAGGGTCCTACACCTTC.

The chain recombines TRBV21-1 with TRBJ2-7; the table's D call, TRBD2, was not checked against the DNA. TRBV21-1 is a pseudogene segment. The CDR3 is made up of 15 amino acids. DNA for the CDR3: TGTGCCAGCAGGAGAAGACTAGCGGGTACCTACGAGCAGTACTTC. Its protein is CASRRRLAGTYEQYF.

A few counts support this clone. The CDR3 region is CAGTSGDSYEQYF. In nucleotides, the CDR3 is TGTGCTGGGACTAGCGGGGACTCCTACGAGCAGTACTTC. V is TRBV6-5 and J is TRBJ2-7; 13 bases agree with TRBD2. The CDR3 is 13 residues long. Germline V CDR1 and CDR2: MNHEY, SVGAGI.

The J gene is TRBJ2-2, the V gene TRBV18, with 9 bases fitting TRBD2. The CDR3 runs 18 residues. Germline CDR1 reads KGHSH; CDR2 reads LQKENI. Germline trimming cut 2 bases from V and 0 bases from J; bases unmatched to any gene: 7. Written as DNA, the CDR3 is TGTGCCAGCTCACCAGTAGTATCTAGCGGGGCGAACACCGGGGAGCTGTTTTTT. Amino acids: CASSPVVSSGANTGELFF.

The V call is TRBV5-1, the J call TRBJ2-2, with TRBD1 identical over 8 bases. Unmatched junction bases numbered 10, after V lost 3 bases and J lost 6 bases. Germline V lookup: CDR1 SGHRS, CDR2 YFSETQ. The CDR3 sequence is 16 residues long. CDR3 loop: CASSSQTGALAGELFF. The CDR3 nucleotides are TGCGCCAGCAGCTCCCAGACAGGGGCTTTAGCCGGGGAGCTGTTTTTT.

V and J are TRBV11-2 and TRBJ2-5; no firm D call. The CDR3 contains 17 residues. V dropped 6 bases and J dropped 5 bases, with 25 bases sitting between them. Germline V gene lookup returns CDR1 SGHAT and CDR2 FQNNGV. CDR3 nucleotides: TGTGCCAGCAGTAATTCAGCGTTTAGGAGTGGGTGGGAGACCCAGTACTTC. The encoded protein is CASSNSAFRSGWETQYF.

The chain has TRBV7-9 and TRBJ2-3, with a weak D call TRBD2 (6 bases). V was cut by 6 bases and J by 4 bases, with 17 bases left in between. The CDR3 extends over 15 amino acids. Looked up from germline, CDR1 is SEHNR and CDR2 is FQNEAQ (reference sequence). CDR3 amino acids: CASRPAGTYADTQYF. The CDR3 DNA reads TGTGCCAGCAGGCCGGCAGGGACTTACGCAGATACGCAGTATTTT.

The chain links TRBV10-3 to TRBJ2-7, with D unclear. This CDR3 spans 13 amino acids. Germline CDR1 and CDR2: ENHRY and SYGVKD. Trimming removed 6 bases at V and 4 bases at J, with 13 bases between. The CDR3 nucleotides read TGTGCCATCAGGGCAGCGCTTATGTACGAGCAGTACTTC. Its translation is CAIRAALMYEQYF.

The chain employs TRBV12-3 or TRBV12-4 and TRBJ2-7; the D gene is possibly TRBD1 (5 bases). Trimming took 3 bases from V and 3 from J, leaving 6 bases between them. The CDR3 is made up of 12 amino acids. CDR3 amino acids: CASSFQGYEQYF. The CDR3 DNA follows: TGTGCCAGCAGTTTCCAGGGCTACGAGCAGTACTTC.

The chain joins TRBV5-1 to TRBJ2-2; 10 bases fit TRBD2. V lost 0 bases and J lost 4; bases outside the gene matches: 9. The CDR3 totals 18 residues. The germline gives CDR1 SGHRS, CDR2 YFSETQ. The CDR3 DNA sequence: TGCGCCAGCAGCTTGGAGTCTAGCGGGAGCCACGTCACCGGGGAGCTGTTTTTT. Translated, it gives CASSLESSGSHVTGELFF.

The CDR3 DNA sequence: TGTGCCATCAGTGCCGCGGATAGAGATACGCAGTATTTT. Its protein product is CAISAADRDTQYF. The chain employs TRBV10-3 and TRBJ2-3; D is ambiguous. V was cut by 4 bases and J by 5 bases, with 10 bases left in between. This CDR3 is 13 amino acids long. CDR1 and CDR2 (germline): ENHRY, SYGVKD.

The genes are TRBV7-7 and TRBJ2-4; 8 nucleotides align to TRBD1. The CDR3 contains 14 residues. Germline CDR1 is SSHAT and CDR2 is FNYEAQ (reference sequence). Germline trimming cut 5 bases from V and 6 bases from J; bases unmatched to any gene: 6. CDR3 nucleotide sequence: TGTGCCAGCAGCCCAGGGGGCGCGGGAAACATTCAGTACTTC. This sequence encodes CASSPGGAGNIQYF.

The genes are TRBV6-4 and TRBJ1-6, with D possibly being TRBD1 (6 bases). The V end was cut by 8 bases, the J end by 8 bases, with 16 bases between. Germline CDR1 is MRHNA and CDR2 is SNTAGT. The length of the CDR3 is 14 residues. The CDR3 loop is CASPGTRVDSPLHF. CDR3 sequence (DNA): TGTGCCAGCCCCGGGACAAGGGTAGATTCACCCCTCCACTTT.

The chain joins TRBV28 to TRBJ2-1, with TRBD2 identical over 10 bases. Trimming removed 10 bases from V and 5 bases from J; junction bases left unmatched: 11. CDR3 length: 15 amino acids. Per germline, CDR1 MDHEN and CDR2 SYDVKM. The CDR3, as DNA: TGTGCCACCGAGGGCGGGACTAGCGTCGACAATGAGCAGTTCTTC. This encodes CATEGGTSVDNEQFF.

The chain joins TRBV28 to TRBJ1-1, with 7 bases matching TRBD1. The length of the CDR3 is 14 residues. CDR1 is MDHEN, CDR2 SYDVKM, per germline. J gave up 3 bases and V 5 bases, and 6 bases lay outside the gene matches. The CDR3 DNA reads as TGTGCCAGCAGTCTCCAGGGGGATTACACTGAAGCTTTCTTT. Translating it yields CASSLQGDYTEAFF.

CDR3 in DNA: TGTGCCAGCAGAAGAGCGGGAGGGAGCACAGATACGCAGTATTTT. This codes for CASRRAGGSTDTQYF. The chain employs TRBV7-2 and TRBJ2-3, with 10 bases that match TRBD2. V was clipped by 6 bases and J by 0 bases; unmatched bases: 3. CDR1 is SGHTA and CDR2 is FQGNSA in the germline V gene. This CDR3 region has 15 residues.

This chain links TRBV9 with TRBJ2-1; possibly TRBD1 for D (5 bases). The CDR3 runs 15 residues. CDR1 and CDR2 from the germline V gene are SGDLS and YYNGEE. V dropped 1 base and J dropped 0 bases, with 8 bases sitting between them. The CDR3 DNA reads as TGTGCCAGCAGCGTACAGGGTAGCTCCTACAATGAGCAGTTCTTC. Amino acids: CASSVQGSSYNEQFF.

The chain uses TRBV5-1 and TRBJ1-1; 8 bases map to TRBD1. Germline CDR1 reads SGHRS; CDR2 reads YFSETQ. The CDR3 sequence is 18 residues long. V was clipped by 0 bases and J by 1 base; unmatched bases: 11. The CDR3 nucleotides read TGCGCCAGCAGCTTGGTTACCAGCCCCGGACAGGGGAACACTGAAGCTTTCTTT. Its translation: CASSLVTSPGQGNTEAFF.

The chain combines TRBV6-1 with TRBJ1-5; no firm D call. Trimming shortened V by 0 bases and J by 0 bases, and 18 bases separated the two germline ends. Germline V gene sequence: CDR1 MNHNS, CDR2 SASEGT. This CDR3 spans 19 amino acids. The CDR3 loop reads CASSEARFRRGNSNQPQHF. The CDR3 DNA is TGTGCCAGCAGTGAAGCGCGTTTCCGGAGAGGTAATAGCAATCAGCCCCAGCATTTT.

The chain is built from TRBV12-3 or TRBV12-4 and TRBJ1-1; tentative D call: TRBD1 (5 bases). The ends were cut back, 3 bases at V and 1 base at J, with 6 bases in the middle. The CDR3 totals 13 residues. The CDR3 reads CASSFRENTEAFF. Written as DNA, the CDR3 is TGTGCCAGCAGTTTCAGGGAGAACACTGAAGCTTTCTTT.

V gene TRBV28 combines with J gene TRBJ1-5; D may be TRBD1 (5 bases). The germline V gene has CDR1 MDHEN and CDR2 SYDVKM. The CDR3 extends over 15 amino acids. The V gene lost 6 bases and the J gene lost 4 bases, with 16 bases spanning the gap. Here the CDR3 reads CASRIVGVGNQPQHF. The CDR3, as DNA: TGTGCCAGCAGAATCGTAGGGGTAGGGAATCAGCCCCAGCATTTT.

The V gene is TRBV7-9, the J gene TRBJ2-5; a possible D gene is TRBD2 (5 bases). Germline CDR1 SEHNR, CDR2 FQNEAQ (reference sequence). Trimming left V 2 bases short and J 3 bases short, with 7 bases between. CDR3 length equals 13 residues. CDR3 in DNA: TGTGCCAGCAGCTTAAGGCGGGAAGAGACCCAGTACTTC. This translates into CASSLRREETQYF.

This clone has just one count. This chain links TRBV19 with TRBJ1-2; D is uncertain. V lost 9 bases and J lost 5, with 19 bases in between. This CDR3 contains 14 residues. Germline loops: CDR1 LNHDA, CDR2 SQIVND (reference sequence). The CDR3 loop reads CASRTKQSLYGYTF. The CDR3 DNA reads TGTGCCAGCCGCACGAAACAGTCTTTATATGGCTACACCTTC.

The rearrangement uses TRBV2 and TRBJ1-5; 9 bases are a match to TRBD1. CDR3 length equals 17 residues. From germline, CDR1 is SNHLY and CDR2 FYNNEI. V shed 5 bases and J 3 bases; nucleotides not matched to a gene: 11. The CDR3 here is CASSSPGTGMNNQPQHF. The DNA for the CDR3 is TGTGCCAGCAGTAGTCCCGGGACAGGGATGAACAATCAGCCCCAGCATTTT.

The chain joins TRBV19 to TRBJ1-1; 8 bases match TRBD1. The length of the CDR3 is 14 residues. The V gene's germline CDR1 is LNHDA and CDR2 SQIVND (reference sequence). V gave up 7 bases and J gave up 3 bases; unmatched junction bases: 7. CDR3 in amino acids: CASTSGGDYTEAFF. The CDR3 DNA follows: TGTGCCAGTACCTCAGGGGGCGATTACACTGAAGCTTTCTTT.